This TCR beta chain comes out of a study of blood T cell repertoires in COVID-19. For the study at large: Italy, Spain and the United States were the sources of the convalescent and acute COVID-19 samples. The cDNA or gDNA used as material had been derived from T cells, B-cell-depleted T cells, or PBMCs.

The V and J ends lost 4 bases and 0 bases, in that order; junction bases with no gene match: 8. Germline values: CDR1 MNHEY, CDR2 SVGEGT. The CDR3 length is 18 residues. Authors' analysis steps: Researchers report that nucleated cell counts were estimated from reference gene primer amplification. The method was immunoSEQ multiplex PCR; TCRdb's version includes in-frame clones alone and lacks a portion of them. Clone size and V and J calls were adopted from that table, with D and trimming inferred from the DNA. This table has 50,000 to 60,000 clones, roughly four fifths appearing once. In this sample, this clone turned up a few times.

The sequenced sample was peripheral blood. The sequence was obtained from a man between 65 and 80 years old with active COVID-19. This chain connects TRBV6-2 or TRBV6-3 to TRBJ2-2; 10 bases fit TRBD2. For the CDR3, the DNA is TGTGCCAGCAGTTCCACTTACCTAGCGGGGGCGAACACCGGGGAGCTGTTTTTT. Translating it yields CASSSTYLAGANTGELFF.